The TCR beta chain described here comes from a study of cytomegalovirus exposure and HLA in healthy donors. Study in general: Drawn from HLA-typed donors, approximately 86 million unique TCRs were held in an early data release.

The study ran its PCR with 60 Vbeta and 13 Jbeta primers. TCRdb's copy holds only in-frame clones and misses some; the assay was immunoSEQ multiplex PCR. The table shows fewer than 70,000 clones, with about 76% occurring only once. V was shortened by 4 bases and J by 0 bases, with 15 bases between the two germline ends. Per the germline V gene, CDR1 is MNHEY and CDR2 is SVGAGI. This CDR3 has 16 residues. Specimen: PBMCs. This TCR came from a man in his fifties or sixties in good health and CMV-seronegative. This chain connects TRBV6-5 to TRBJ1-1; D possibly corresponds to TRBD1 (6 bases). CDR3: CASSLVQGNMNTEAFF. CDR3 DNA sequence: TGTGCCAGCAGTTTGGTGCAGGGGAACATGAACACTGAAGCTTTCTTT.